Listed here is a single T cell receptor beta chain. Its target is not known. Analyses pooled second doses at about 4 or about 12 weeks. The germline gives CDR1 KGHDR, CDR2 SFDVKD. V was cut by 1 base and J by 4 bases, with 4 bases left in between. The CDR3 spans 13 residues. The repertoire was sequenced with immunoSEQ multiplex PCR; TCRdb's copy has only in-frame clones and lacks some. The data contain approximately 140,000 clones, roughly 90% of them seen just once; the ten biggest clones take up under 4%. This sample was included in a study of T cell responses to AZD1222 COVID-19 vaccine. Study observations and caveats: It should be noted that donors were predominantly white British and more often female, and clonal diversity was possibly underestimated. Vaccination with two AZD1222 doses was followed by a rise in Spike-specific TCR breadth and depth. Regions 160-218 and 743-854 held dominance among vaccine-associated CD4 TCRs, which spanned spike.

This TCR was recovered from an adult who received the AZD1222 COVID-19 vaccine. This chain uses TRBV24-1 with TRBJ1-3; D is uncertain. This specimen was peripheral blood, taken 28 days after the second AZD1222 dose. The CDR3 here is CATSDLRGNTIYF. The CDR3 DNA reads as TGTGCCACCAGTGATTTACGGGGAAACACCATATATTTT.